This T cell receptor (beta chain) derives from a study of control samples from healthy donors and cancer patients. TCRdb's table, derived via immunoSEQ multiplex PCR, lists solely in-frame clones and lacks some. The sample shows under 80,000 clones, about 94% of them seen only once. The CDR3 totals 12 residues. The germline V gene encodes CDR1 MNHEY and CDR2 SVGAGI. V shed 0 bases and J shed 10 bases, with 4 bases lying between them. The rearrangement uses TRBV6-5 and TRBJ1-6; no definite D call. This TCR derives from a woman in her thirties in good health. The sample was blood. The CDR3 DNA is TGTGCCAGCAGTTACTCAGTCTCACCCCTCCACTTT. It codes for CASSYSVSPLHF.